These T cell receptor beta chains were read from a single sample in a study of T cells after posttransplantation cyclophosphamide. Profiling relied on immunoSEQ multiplex PCR, and the TCRdb table lists in-frame clones only, not all of them. The table shows around 31,000 clones, with over 75% occurring only once. The source material was naive CD4+ T cells sorted from blood. Receptors were obtained from a man under 40 in good health and a related stem cell transplant donor. The CDR3 runs from the conserved cysteine through the conserved F or W. A D gene is named only where the DNA matches it firmly. Some rows have no size entry. The others give once, few or many, or a class for an expanded clone.

CDR3 DNA: TGTGCCAGTAGGAGGAGCGGGACGGGGAGAAACGAGCAGTACTTC
CDR3 protein: CASRRSGTGRNEQYF
D gene: TRBD2
V gene: TRBV19
clone size: once
J gene: TRBJ2-7

CDR3 DNA: TGTGCCAGCAGCTTCCAGAGCGGGGGGGCCAGGGAGACCCAGTACTTC
CDR3 protein: CASSFQSGGARETQYF
D gene: TRBD2
V gene: TRBV7-9
clone size: NA
J gene: TRBJ2-5

CDR3 DNA: TGTGCCAGCAGACAGACAGGGTTCGCCGAGCAGTACTTC
CDR3 protein: CASRQTGFAEQYF
D gene: TRBD1
V gene: TRBV6-5
clone size: NA
J gene: TRBJ2-7

CDR3 DNA: TGTGCCAGCCGCTCGGACAGGGGGCTACTCACCGGGGAGCTGTTTTTT
CDR3 protein: CASRSDRGLLTGELFF
D gene: TRBD1
V gene: TRBV4-2
clone size: NA
J gene: TRBJ2-2

CDR3 DNA: TGTGCCAGCAGGGGGACTAGCGGGGGTCTGGGTGAGCAGTTCTTC
CDR3 protein: CASRGTSGGLGEQFF
D gene: TRBD2
V gene: TRBV28
clone size: NA
J gene: TRBJ2-1

CDR3 DNA: TGTGCCAGCAGCCTTGGGACTATCTCATCCACAGATACGCAGTATTTT
CDR3 protein: CASSLGTISSTDTQYF
D gene: TRBD2
V gene: TRBV4-2
clone size: NA
J gene: TRBJ2-3

CDR3 DNA: TGTGCCAGCAGCCATCTCACCTTCCGAGGGTTTCAGTCACCCCTCCACTTT
CDR3 protein: CASSHLTFRGFQSPLHF
D gene: NA
V gene: TRBV27
clone size: few
J gene: TRBJ1-6

CDR3 DNA: TGTGCCAGCAGTGAAACAGGGGTTATACAGCCCCAGCATTTT
CDR3 protein: CASSETGVIQPQHF
D gene: TRBD1
V gene: TRBV6-1
clone size: NA
J gene: TRBJ1-5

CDR3 DNA: TGTGCCAGCAGCTTAAAGGCAGGGGGCCTTGAAAAACTGTTTTTT
CDR3 protein: CASSLKAGGLEKLFF
D gene: TRBD1
V gene: TRBV7-2
clone size: NA
J gene: TRBJ1-4

CDR3 DNA: TGTGCCAGCAGTGTTGAGATGAGCTCCTACAATGAGCAGTTCTTC
CDR3 protein: CASSVEMSSYNEQFF
D gene: NA
V gene: TRBV2
clone size: NA
J gene: TRBJ2-1

CDR3 DNA: TGTGCCAGCAGCGTTCAGGGACAGGCAATGAGCTCCTACAATGAGCAGTTCTTC
CDR3 protein: CASSVQGQAMSSYNEQFF
D gene: TRBD1
V gene: TRBV5-6
clone size: NA
J gene: TRBJ2-1

CDR3 DNA: TGCGCCAGCAGCCCGGACGGACGGGGTACGCAGTATTTT
CDR3 protein: CASSPDGRGTQYF
D gene: NA
V gene: TRBV5-1
clone size: NA
J gene: TRBJ2-3

CDR3 DNA: TGTGCCAGCAGTCCCCTTCCTCGCCGGGAGACCCAGTACTTC
CDR3 protein: CASSPLPRRETQYF
D gene: NA
V gene: TRBV27
clone size: NA
J gene: TRBJ2-5

CDR3 DNA: TGTGCCAGCAGTCTATTCGACACCGGAGGTACGCAGTATTTT
CDR3 protein: CASSLFDTGGTQYF
D gene: NA
V gene: TRBV28
clone size: few
J gene: TRBJ2-3

CDR3 DNA: TGTGCCAGTAGTCTGGGGACAGCCACAGATACGCAGTATTTT
CDR3 protein: CASSLGTATDTQYF
D gene: TRBD1
V gene: TRBV19
clone size: NA
J gene: TRBJ2-3

CDR3 DNA: TGCGCCAGCAGCCACTTCGGACTAGCGGGGGCCACGGGCGGGGAGCTGTTTTTT
CDR3 protein: CASSHFGLAGATGGELFF
D gene: TRBD2
V gene: TRBV4-1
clone size: NA
J gene: TRBJ2-2

CDR3 DNA: TGTGCCAGCAGCCGCGGAACGGGCTATGGCTACACCTTC
CDR3 protein: CASSRGTGYGYTF
D gene: NA
V gene: TRBV7-9
clone size: NA
J gene: TRBJ1-2

CDR3 DNA: TGTGCCAGCAGACCAAACGGGGATCGGAATGAGCAGTTCTTC
CDR3 protein: CASRPNGDRNEQFF
D gene: NA
V gene: TRBV28
clone size: NA
J gene: TRBJ2-1

CDR3 DNA: TGCGCCAGCAGCCGGGACAGGTCCTACGAGCAGTACTTC
CDR3 protein: CASSRDRSYEQYF
D gene: TRBD1
V gene: TRBV10-1
clone size: NA
J gene: TRBJ2-7

CDR3 DNA: TGTGCCAGCAGCCGAGCGGGGCGGGAGGGGACCCAGTACTTC
CDR3 protein: CASSRAGREGTQYF
D gene: TRBD2
V gene: TRBV6-5
clone size: NA
J gene: TRBJ2-5

CDR3 DNA: TGTGCCAGCTCACCCGGGACAGATAGCAATCAGCCCCAGCATTTT
CDR3 protein: CASSPGTDSNQPQHF
D gene: TRBD1
V gene: TRBV18
clone size: NA
J gene: TRBJ1-5

CDR3 DNA: TGTGCCAGCAGCCAAGACGTGGGGGGGGTAGGGAATGAGCAGTTCTTC
CDR3 protein: CASSQDVGGVGNEQFF
D gene: TRBD2
V gene: TRBV4-2
clone size: NA
J gene: TRBJ2-1

CDR3 DNA: TGTGCCAGCAGCCACCCCCGTCCGGGATCCTACGAGCAGTACTTC
CDR3 protein: CASSHPRPGSYEQYF
D gene: NA
V gene: TRBV14
clone size: NA
J gene: TRBJ2-7

CDR3 DNA: TGCAGTGCTCAGGGGACCTACGAGCAGTACTTC
CDR3 protein: CSAQGTYEQYF
D gene: NA
V gene: TRBV20-1
clone size: NA
J gene: TRBJ2-7

CDR3 DNA: TGTGCCAGCAGCGTATTAGCAGATAGCAATCAGCCCCAGCATTTT
CDR3 protein: CASSVLADSNQPQHF
D gene: NA
V gene: TRBV9
clone size: NA
J gene: TRBJ1-5

CDR3 DNA: TGTGCCAGCAGCCCACAGGTTGGGCGGAGAGAGACCCAGTACTTC
CDR3 protein: CASSPQVGRRETQYF
D gene: NA
V gene: TRBV7-2
clone size: NA
J gene: TRBJ2-5

CDR3 DNA: TGTGCCAGCAGCGATACAGGGGGCAATACTGAAGCTTTCTTT
CDR3 protein: CASSDTGGNTEAFF
D gene: TRBD1
V gene: TRBV7-9
clone size: NA
J gene: TRBJ1-1

CDR3 DNA: TGTGCCAGCAGCCTCGACACCGGGGAGCTGTTTTTT
CDR3 protein: CASSLDTGELFF
D gene: NA
V gene: TRBV7-8
clone size: NA
J gene: TRBJ2-2

CDR3 DNA: TGTGCCTGGAGTGTACAACCCTCCTGGTGGGAGACCCAGTACTTC
CDR3 protein: CAWSVQPSWWETQYF
D gene: NA
V gene: TRBV30
clone size: once
J gene: TRBJ2-5

CDR3 DNA: TGTGCCAGCAGCGTAGCAGGCGGGGGCGGGTTGGGTCGGCACTACAATGAGCAGTTCTTC
CDR3 protein: CASSVAGGGGLGRHYNEQFF
D gene: NA
V gene: TRBV9
clone size: NA
J gene: TRBJ2-1

CDR3 DNA: TGTGCCAGCAGTTCTACCACAGGGGGAGCGTATAATGGCTACACCTTC
CDR3 protein: CASSSTTGGAYNGYTF
D gene: TRBD1
V gene: TRBV6-5
clone size: NA
J gene: TRBJ1-2

CDR3 DNA: TGTGCCAGCGCACCGACTCCTAACAATCAGCCCCAGCATTTT
CDR3 protein: CASAPTPNNQPQHF
D gene: NA
V gene: TRBV5-4
clone size: NA
J gene: TRBJ1-5

CDR3 DNA: TGTGCCAGCAGCCCGGGGGGCCCTAGCTACGAGCAGTACTTC
CDR3 protein: CASSPGGPSYEQYF
D gene: NA
V gene: TRBV7-2
clone size: NA
J gene: TRBJ2-7

CDR3 DNA: TGTGCCAGCAGCCAGGAGCGGGGGACAGATACGCAGTATTTT
CDR3 protein: CASSQERGTDTQYF
D gene: TRBD2
V gene: TRBV4-2
clone size: once
J gene: TRBJ2-3

CDR3 DNA: TGTGCCAGCTCACCCACGCGACTAGCGGGGGCCGGTAACACCGGGGAGCTGTTTTTT
CDR3 protein: CASSPTRLAGAGNTGELFF
D gene: TRBD2
V gene: TRBV18
clone size: NA
J gene: TRBJ2-2

CDR3 DNA: TGTGCCAGCAGCTTTGATAGGGGGTCACCCCTCCACTTT
CDR3 protein: CASSFDRGSPLHF
D gene: NA
V gene: TRBV7-3
clone size: once
J gene: TRBJ1-6